The present entry profiles one TCR beta chain with its context. The authors ran a second PCR of about 7 to 11 cycles using a sample-barcoded 5' primer and a J-beta primer mix. TCRdb recomputed calls from the 5' RACE reads with MiXCR, one row per CDR3 protein. The table includes over 1,200,000 distinct CDR3 sequences, approximately 59% detected once. V was cut by 1 base and J by 7 bases, with 13 bases left in between. Per the germline V gene, CDR1 is SEHNR and CDR2 is FQNEAQ (reference sequence). The CDR3 runs to 14 residues. Each sample had at least 6.5 million PBMCs isolated. This sample was taken from a study of blood T cells in healthy people across ages.

The TCR sequence derives from a man in his late teens or twenties in good health. This chain uses TRBV7-9 with TRBJ1-2; D gene uncertain. Material: blood. CDR3 sequence reads: CASSLDAAGRGYTF. CDR3 nucleotide sequence: TGTGCCAGCAGCTTAGACGCGGCAGGTCGTGGCTACACCTTC.